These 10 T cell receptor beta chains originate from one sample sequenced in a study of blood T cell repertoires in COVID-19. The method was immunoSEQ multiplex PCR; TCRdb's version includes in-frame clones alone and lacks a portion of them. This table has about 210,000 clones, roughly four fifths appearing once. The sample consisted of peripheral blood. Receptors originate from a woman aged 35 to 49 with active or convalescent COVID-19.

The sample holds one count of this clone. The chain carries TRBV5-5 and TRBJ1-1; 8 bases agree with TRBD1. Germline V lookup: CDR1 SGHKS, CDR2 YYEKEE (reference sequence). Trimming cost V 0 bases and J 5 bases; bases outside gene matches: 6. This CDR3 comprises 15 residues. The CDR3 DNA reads TGTGCCAGCAGCTTGGGTGGACAGGGTTTGACTGAAGCTTTCTTT. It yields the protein CASSLGGQGLTEAFF.

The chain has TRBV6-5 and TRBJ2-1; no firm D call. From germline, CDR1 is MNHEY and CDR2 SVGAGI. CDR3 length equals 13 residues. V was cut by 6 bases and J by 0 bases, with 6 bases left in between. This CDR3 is CASSQVSYNEQFF. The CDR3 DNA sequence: TGTGCCAGCAGCCAGGTCTCCTACAATGAGCAGTTCTTC.

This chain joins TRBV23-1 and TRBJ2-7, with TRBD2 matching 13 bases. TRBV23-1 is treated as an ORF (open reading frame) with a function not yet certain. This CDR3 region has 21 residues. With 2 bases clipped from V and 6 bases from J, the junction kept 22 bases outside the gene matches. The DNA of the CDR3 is TGCGCCAGCAGTCAAGGGACCTTGGGACTAGCGGGACGGGCCGGGCCGAGCGAGCAGTACTTC. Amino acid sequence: CASSQGTLGLAGRAGPSEQYF.

CDR3 in DNA: TGTGCCAGCAGCTTAAGCACCCGACACCCTGAAGCTTTCTTT. Translating gives CASSLSTRHPEAFF. This chain links TRBV7-3 with TRBJ1-1; D remains unclear. The V gene's germline CDR1 is SGHTA and CDR2 FQGTGA. The CDR3 consists of 14 residues. V lost 1 base, J lost 6 bases, and 12 bases lay in between.

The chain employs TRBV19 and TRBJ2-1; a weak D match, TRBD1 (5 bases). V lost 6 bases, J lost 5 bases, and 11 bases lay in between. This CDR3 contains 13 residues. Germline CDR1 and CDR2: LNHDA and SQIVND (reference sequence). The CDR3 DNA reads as TGTGCCAGTAGCTTGGTGGGGCACAATGAGCAGTTCTTC. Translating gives CASSLVGHNEQFF.

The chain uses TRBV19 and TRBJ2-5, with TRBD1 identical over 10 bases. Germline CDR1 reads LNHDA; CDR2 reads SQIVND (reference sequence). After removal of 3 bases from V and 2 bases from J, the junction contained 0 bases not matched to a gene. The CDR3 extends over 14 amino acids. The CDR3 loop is CASSMDRGQETQYF. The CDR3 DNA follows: TGTGCCAGTAGTATGGACAGGGGGCAAGAGACCCAGTACTTC.

The CDR3 DNA is TGCGCCAGCAGCCCAGCACAGGGACCCTACGAGCAGTACTTC. It encodes CASSPAQGPYEQYF. V and J are TRBV5-1 and TRBJ2-7; D may be TRBD1 (6 bases). Trimming removed 4 bases from V and 2 bases from J, with 13 bases in between. Germline assignment: CDR1 SGHRS and CDR2 YFSETQ. CDR3 size: 14 residues.

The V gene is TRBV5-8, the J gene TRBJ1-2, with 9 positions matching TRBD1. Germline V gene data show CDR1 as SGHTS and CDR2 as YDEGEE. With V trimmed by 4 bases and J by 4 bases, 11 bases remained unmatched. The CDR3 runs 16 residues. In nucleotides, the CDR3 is TGTGCCAGCAGCCATTACGGGCCGGGACAGGGCTATGGCTACACCTTC. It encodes CASSHYGPGQGYGYTF.

The CDR3: CASSFLAGGEYEQYF. The CDR3 nucleotides are TGCGCCAGCAGCTTTCTAGCGGGGGGGGAATACGAGCAGTACTTC. The chain uses TRBV5-1 and TRBJ2-7, with 12 bases that match TRBD2. Germline assignment: CDR1 SGHRS and CDR2 YFSETQ. J gave up 4 bases and V 2 bases, and 4 bases lay outside the gene matches. CDR3 length: 15 amino acids.

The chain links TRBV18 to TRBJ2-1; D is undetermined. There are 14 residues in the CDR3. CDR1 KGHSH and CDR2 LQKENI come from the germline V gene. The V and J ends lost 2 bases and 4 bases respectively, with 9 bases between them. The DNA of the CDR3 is TGTGCCAGCTCACCAGCTGGCCGTTACAATGAGCAGTTCTTC. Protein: CASSPAGRYNEQFF.